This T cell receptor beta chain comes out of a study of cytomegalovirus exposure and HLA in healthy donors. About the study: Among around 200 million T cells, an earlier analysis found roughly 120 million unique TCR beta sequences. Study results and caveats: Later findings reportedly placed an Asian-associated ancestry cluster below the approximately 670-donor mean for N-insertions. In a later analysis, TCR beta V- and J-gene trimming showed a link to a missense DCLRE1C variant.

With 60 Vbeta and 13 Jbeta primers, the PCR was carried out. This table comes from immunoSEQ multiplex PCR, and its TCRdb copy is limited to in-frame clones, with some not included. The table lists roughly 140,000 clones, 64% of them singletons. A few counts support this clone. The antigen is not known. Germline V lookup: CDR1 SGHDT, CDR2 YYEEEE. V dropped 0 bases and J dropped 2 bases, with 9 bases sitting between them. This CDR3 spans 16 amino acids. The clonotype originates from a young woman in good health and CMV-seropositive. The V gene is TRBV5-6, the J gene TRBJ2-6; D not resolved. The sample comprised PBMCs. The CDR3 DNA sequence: TGTGCCAGCAGCTTGGAAGTCCTAGCTGGGGCCAACGTCCTGACTTTC. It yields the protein CASSLEVLAGANVLTF.